This T cell receptor (beta chain) came from a study of T-cell reconstitution after alpha-beta-depleted transplantation in children. The study, taken as a whole, reports: Several hundred expanded graft clones reportedly supplied alpha-beta T cells about two months after transplant.

This clonotype was observed a handful of times. Its specificity is unknown. Preparation of the TCRbeta library used unique molecular identifiers. TCRdb reanalysed the PCR reads using MiXCR and keeps one entry per CDR3 protein. In the table there are about 200,000 distinct CDR3 sequences, 7% to 9% of which are singletons. Germline CDR1 SGDLS, CDR2 YYNGEE. There are 13 residues in the CDR3. Trimming took off 1 base at V and 0 bases at J, with 3 bases between the two ends. The clonotype originates from a male patient aged 2-9 years who had a stem cell transplant for acute myeloid leukemia, so the T cells may come from the graft donor. Sequencing used PBMCs, mostly from graft donor cells, obtained 360 days after TCRalphabeta/CD19-depleted stem cell transplant. The V and J genes are TRBV9 and TRBJ2-3; no reliable D call. In DNA form, the CDR3 reads TGTGCCAGCAGCGTAATGAGCACAGATACGCAGTATTTT. Amino acid sequence: CASSVMSTDTQYF.